This TCR beta chain was found in a study of blood T cell repertoires in COVID-19. As for the study in general: COVID-19 samples from acute and convalescent phases originated in the United States, Italy and Spain. PBMCs, B-cell-depleted T cells, or T cells provided the cDNA or gDNA that made up the material.

V lost 6 bases to trimming and J lost 2 bases, with 8 bases between them. The CDR3 sequence is 12 residues long. Germline V gives CDR1 MNHEY, CDR2 SVGEGT. Cohort allocation depended upon clinical history that participants reported. Per the original data handling: From reference gene primer amplification, estimates of nucleated cell counts were derived. Repertoires were generated with immunoSEQ multiplex PCR, while TCRdb's copy carries only in-frame clones and drops some. D and trimming come from the DNA, and the V and J calls and clone size come from that table. The sample has around 130,000 clones; over 80% are singletons.

Sequencing was performed on PBMCs or T cells enriched from blood (not recorded which). The clonotype originates from a woman between 25 and 40 years old who had recovered from COVID-19. V usage is TRBV6-2 or TRBV6-3 and J usage is TRBJ2-7; D is undetermined. The CDR3 loop is CASSRTTYEQYF. DNA for the CDR3: TGTGCCAGCAGCCGTACTACCTACGAGCAGTACTTC.